This T cell receptor beta chain was retrieved from a study of shared clonotypes between healthy human individuals. General observations from the study: Clonotype sharing among the donors was expected to vary with sequencing depth.

This table comes from immunoSEQ multiplex PCR, and its TCRdb copy is limited to in-frame clones, with some not included. The table includes about 480,000 clones, 79% detected once. The table lists this clone with a few counts. Its target is unknown. Germline-derived CDR1 and CDR2 are LGHNA and YNFKEQ. The CDR3 consists of 14 residues. V dropped 0 bases and J dropped 6 bases, with 12 bases sitting between them. The J gene is TRBJ2-7, the V gene TRBV4-2; no clear D gene. The TCR was taken from a woman aged 40-49 years in good health. Some clones in this sample may be carry-over from other donors' samples. Sequences were obtained from PBMCs. CDR3 residues: CASSQDRDVSEQYF. DNA for the CDR3: TGTGCCAGCAGCCAAGATAGGGATGTGAGCGAGCAGTACTTC.